One and the same sample provided the 25 T cell receptor beta chains below, sequenced in a study of early T cells in non-severe SARS-CoV-2 infection. MiXCR was run by TCRdb on the 5' RACE reads, yielding one entry per CDR3 protein. The sample records about 61,000 distinct CDR3 sequences, approximately 10% being singletons. Sequencing was carried out using whole blood. The receptors shown here come from an adult who was a healthcare worker with PCR-confirmed SARS-CoV-2 infection or an uninfected control (not recorded which).

The gene calls are TRBV7-2 and TRBJ2-3, with D hard to call. V dropped 1 base and J dropped 1 base, with 3 bases sitting between them. The CDR3 consists of 13 residues. Germline V gene sequence: CDR1 SGHTA, CDR2 FQGNSA. CDR3 DNA sequence: TGTGCCAGCAGCTTAGACCGCACAGATACGCAGTATTTT. It specifies CASSLDRTDTQYF. Supplemented by reference TRBV7-2 and TRBJ2-3, the full variable domain reads GAGVSQSPSNKVTEKGKDVELRCDPISGHTALYWYRQSLGQGLEFLIYFQGNSAPDKSGLPSDRFSAERTGGSVSTLTIQRTQQEDSAVYLCASSLDRTDTQYFGPGTRLTVL.

This clonotype was observed at least ten times. The CDR3 coding sequence is TGTGCCAGCAGCTTAGAGGGCGGGGAGCTGTTTTTT. This translates into CASSLEGGELFF. The J gene is TRBJ2-2, the V gene TRBV11-3, with D unresolved. Trimming cost V 0 bases and J 7 bases, with 3 bases left between them. CDR1 and CDR2 (germline): SGHNT, YENEEA. The CDR3 has 12 amino acids.

The chain is built from TRBV7-9 and TRBJ1-1; 9 nucleotides match TRBD1. This CDR3 is built from 16 residues. V shed 4 bases, J shed 5 bases, and the junction held 11 bases outside the gene matches. Looked up from germline, CDR1 is SEHNR and CDR2 is FQNEAQ (reference sequence). The CDR3 DNA reads TGTGCCAGCAGCTCCAACTCCGGGACAGGGCGGACTGAAGCTTTCTTT. Protein: CASSSNSGTGRTEAFF.

The rearrangement joins TRBV2 to TRBJ2-6, with TRBD2 as a possible D gene (6 bases). CDR3 length: 13 amino acids. CDR1 and CDR2 (germline): SNHLY, FYNNEI. The V gene lost 9 bases and the J gene lost 4 bases, with 10 bases spanning the gap. CDR3 loop: CARGRMGANVLTF. In DNA form, the CDR3 reads TGTGCCAGAGGGAGGATGGGGGCCAACGTCCTGACTTTC.

This clonotype was counted ten times or more. This sequence joins TRBV20-1 and TRBJ2-7, with D tentatively TRBD1 or TRBD2 (5 bases each). The CDR3 has 14 residues. Trimming removed 3 bases at V and 6 bases at J, with 18 bases between. The V gene's germline CDR1 is DFQATT and CDR2 SNEGSKA (reference sequence). The CDR3 DNA reads TGCAGTGCTAGTACAGACAGCCCCCGGGGCGAGCAGTACTTC. It translates to CSASTDSPRGEQYF.

This clonotype appeared many times. The CDR3 coding sequence is TGCAGTGCCACCCGGGCCCCTGGCACAGATACGCAGTATTTT. It yields the protein CSATRAPGTDTQYF. The chain recombines TRBV20-1 with TRBJ2-3; D is unclear. Trimming stripped 6 bases from V and 1 base from J, with 14 bases between. CDR3 length: 14 residues. Germline values: CDR1 DFQATT, CDR2 SNEGSKA (reference sequence).

This clonotype was counted at least ten times. The V gene is TRBV20-1, the J gene TRBJ2-5; 8 bases align to TRBD1. CDR1 and CDR2 from the germline V gene are DFQATT and SNEGSKA (reference sequence). Trimming removed 4 bases from V and 4 bases from J; junction bases left unmatched: 8. The CDR3 covers 14 residues. The CDR3 is CSAKDRVFRETQYF. The DNA for the CDR3 is TGCAGTGCTAAGGACAGGGTGTTTCGAGAGACCCAGTACTTC.

This clonotype occurred many times. This chain links TRBV5-1 with TRBJ1-2; D not resolved. The CDR3 runs to 12 residues. Germline CDR1 SGHRS, CDR2 YFSETQ. The V end was cut by 4 bases, the J end by 2 bases, with 6 bases between. CDR3 loop: CASSPSNYGYTF. CDR3 coding DNA: TGCGCCAGCAGCCCCTCCAACTATGGCTACACCTTC.

This rearrangement joins TRBV5-5 to TRBJ2-7; maybe TRBD1 (5 bases). Germline V gene data show CDR1 as SGHKS and CDR2 as YYEKEE (reference sequence). Trimming cost V 4 bases and J 2 bases, with 13 bases left between them. There are 14 residues in the CDR3. The CDR3: CASSPGRVTYEQYF. The CDR3 nucleotides read TGTGCCAGCAGCCCGGGCAGGGTTACCTACGAGCAGTACTTC.

This clonotype came up a few times. The chain uses TRBV20-1 and TRBJ1-2, with a possible D match to TRBD1 (6 bases). The CDR3 contains 15 residues. CDR1 is DFQATT and CDR2 is SNEGSKA in the germline V gene (reference sequence). The ends were cut back, 5 bases at V and 10 bases at J, with 26 bases in the middle. This chain's CDR3 is CSAWEGGLERDPYTF. In DNA form, the CDR3 reads TGCAGTGCTTGGGAAGGGGGACTCGAGAGGGATCCCTACACCTTC.

The chain combines TRBV7-8 with TRBJ2-1, with D perhaps TRBD2 (5 bases). The CDR3 runs 15 residues. The germline V gene has CDR1 SGHVS and CDR2 FQNEAQ. Trimming shortened V by 4 bases and J by 4 bases, and 14 bases separated the two germline ends. CDR3 residues: CASSSDSPSYNEQFF. Written as DNA, the CDR3 is TGTGCCAGCAGCTCGGACTCTCCGTCATACAATGAGCAGTTCTTC.

This clonotype has ten or more counts. The chain is built from TRBV20-1 and TRBJ1-5; a weak D match, TRBD1 (6 bases). Trimming removed 5 bases at V and 2 bases at J, with 13 bases between. Germline values: CDR1 DFQATT, CDR2 SNEGSKA (reference sequence). The CDR3 length is 14 residues. CDR3: CSASLTGGNQPQHF. The CDR3 region has the DNA TGCAGTGCTTCCCTGACAGGTGGCAATCAGCCCCAGCATTTT.

This clonotype was observed a handful of times. The chain links TRBV10-3 to TRBJ2-7, with a tentative D call TRBD2 (6 bases). Germline V CDR1 and CDR2: ENHRY, SYGVKD. V was pared by 6 bases and J by 6 bases, with 9 bases between. The CDR3 has 11 residues. CDR3 in amino acids: CAIRETSEQYF. CDR3 sequence (DNA): TGTGCCATCAGGGAGACTAGCGAGCAGTACTTC.

The genes are TRBV10-3 and TRBJ2-5; D might be TRBD1 (6 bases). The germline gives CDR1 ENHRY, CDR2 SYGVKD. The CDR3 length is 16 residues. Trimming left V 4 bases short and J 5 bases short, with 20 bases between. CDR3 sequence (DNA): TGTGCCATCAGTGCTTTTAGACAGGACTGGCGGGAGACCCAGTACTTC. As protein: CAISAFRQDWRETQYF.

This clonotype was observed many times. The rearrangement joins TRBV5-1 to TRBJ1-1; maybe TRBD1 (6 bases). This CDR3 comprises 16 residues. With 0 bases removed from V and 3 bases from J, the gap between germline ends came to 15 bases. CDR1 SGHRS and CDR2 YFSETQ come from the germline V gene. The CDR3 loop is CASSLGPGQIYTEAFF. CDR3 coding DNA: TGCGCCAGCAGCTTGGGGCCCGGACAGATTTACACTGAAGCTTTCTTT.

The chain uses TRBV27 and TRBJ2-7; 8 positions agree with TRBD2. After removal of 5 bases from V and 0 bases from J, the junction contained 6 bases not matched to a gene. The CDR3 covers 15 residues. The germline V gene encodes CDR1 MNHEY and CDR2 SMNVEV (reference sequence). The CDR3 spells CASSPIAGSSYEQYF. CDR3 nucleotide sequence: TGTGCCAGCAGTCCAATAGCGGGGAGCTCCTACGAGCAGTACTTC.

In its sample, this clonotype was seen a few times. The chain combines TRBV6-2 or TRBV6-3 with TRBJ2-1, with TRBD2 identical over 14 bases. Germline-derived CDR1 and CDR2 are MNHEY and SVGEGT. The CDR3 is made up of 21 amino acids. V was clipped by 6 bases and J by 0 bases; unmatched bases: 16. The CDR3, as DNA: TGTGCCAGCAGCCGCCGACCAAAGACTAGCGGGGGGGCCAGCTCCTACAATGAGCAGTTCTTC. Its protein product is CASSRRPKTSGGASSYNEQFF.

This clonotype was found a few times. This chain joins TRBV5-8 and TRBJ2-3; 11 nucleotides align to TRBD2. This CDR3 comprises 15 residues. Germline lookup yields CDR1 SGHTS and CDR2 YDEGEE. V gave up 1 base and J gave up 4 bases; unmatched junction bases: 2. This chain's CDR3 is CASSLTSGGSDTQYF. CDR3 nucleotide sequence: TGTGCCAGCAGCTTGACTAGCGGGGGATCAGATACGCAGTATTTT.

This clonotype was counted many times. CDR3 region: CASSPPSTGTYNYGYTF. The CDR3 coding sequence is TGTGCCAGCTCACCACCTTCGACAGGGACCTATAACTATGGCTACACCTTC. This chain uses TRBV18 with TRBJ1-2; 7 bases are shared with TRBD1. In germline, CDR1 is KGHSH, CDR2 LQKENI. V gave up 0 bases and J gave up 1 base; unmatched junction bases: 8. The CDR3 contains 17 residues.

This clonotype has at least ten counts. The CDR3 DNA sequence: TGTGCCAGCAGTTTCTCTAGCGGGCCCAGCTCCTACGAGCAGTACTTC. As protein: CASSFSSGPSSYEQYF. The chain links TRBV6-5 to TRBJ2-7, with 8 bases identical to TRBD2. The CDR3 is made up of 16 amino acids. V gave up 4 bases and J gave up 0 bases; unmatched junction bases: 8. Germline V gene sequence: CDR1 MNHEY, CDR2 SVGAGI.

J is TRBJ2-1 and V is TRBV20-1, with TRBD2 identical over 12 bases. The CDR3 totals 19 residues. The trim removed 0 bases at V and 7 bases at J, leaving 16 bases unmatched. Germline V gene data show CDR1 as DFQATT and CDR2 as SNEGSKA (reference sequence). The CDR3 coding sequence is TGCAGTGCTAGAGATCTTAGGCTAGCGGGGGGGCAGGGCTGGAATGAGCAGTTCTTC. Protein: CSARDLRLAGGQGWNEQFF.

This clonotype was detected many times. The genes are TRBV9 and TRBJ2-3, with D unresolved. V was cut by 0 bases and J by 6 bases, with 11 bases left in between. CDR1 SGDLS and CDR2 YYNGEE come from the germline V gene. The CDR3 totals 14 residues. CDR3 sequence reads: CASSVATWVDTQYF. DNA of the CDR3: TGTGCCAGCAGCGTAGCTACCTGGGTGGATACGCAGTATTTT.

This clonotype was observed many times. The V and J genes are TRBV29-1 and TRBJ2-1; D ambiguous. The CDR3 extends over 11 amino acids. The V gene's germline CDR1 is SQVTM and CDR2 ANQGSEA. The ends were cut back, 4 bases at V and 12 bases at J, with 13 bases in the middle. CDR3 bases: TGCAGCGTTGTGGCCGGGTCGGGGCAGTTCTTC. Translation: CSVVAGSGQFF.

This clonotype has a count of ten or more. This chain links TRBV6-4 with TRBJ2-3; D is possibly TRBD2 (5 bases). The CDR3 covers 16 residues. CDR1 is MRHNA, CDR2 SNTAGT, per germline. Between the trimmed V and J ends, which lost 6 bases and 5 bases, there was a span of 21 bases. The CDR3 sequence is CASSPLGGSGGDTQYF. DNA of the CDR3: TGTGCCAGCAGCCCCCTGGGCGGGTCAGGCGGAGATACGCAGTATTTT.

The chain recombines TRBV29-1 with TRBJ1-5; D perhaps matches TRBD1 (5 bases). The ends were cut back, 6 bases at V and 4 bases at J, with 13 bases in the middle. This CDR3 is 13 amino acids long. Germline V CDR1 and CDR2: SQVTM, ANQGSEA. The CDR3 DNA follows: TGCAGCGTCGCCGGGACGGAGAATCAGCCCCAGCATTTT. Translating it yields CSVAGTENQPQHF.